The clone carrying this TCR beta chain was seen many times. Antigen: not known. Trimming pared 4 bases from V and 4 bases from J, leaving 11 bases between. This CDR3 contains 13 residues. Germline CDR1 and CDR2: SGHKS and YYEKEE (reference sequence). Semi-nested PCR with Nested Universal Primer A followed constant-region reverse priming of full-length variable regions. TCRdb re-analysed the 5' RACE reads in MiXCR, keeping a single row per CDR3 protein. The sample comprises roughly 40,000 distinct CDR3 sequences, 15% to 20% of which are singletons, and under 3.5% rests with the top ten. Notes on the study in general: The larger cohort examined one V-J beta rearrangement, not whole repertoires.

The TCR comes from a female donor with breast cancer. This chain joins TRBV5-5 and TRBJ1-2; D is unclear. Sequencing was done on a sample of naive CD4+ T cells sorted from a lymph node. Subset in this sample: naive CD4+ T cells, CD4+CD45RA+CD25-. The CDR3 is CASSPSVGYGYTF. In nucleotides, the CDR3 is TGTGCCAGCAGCCCCTCAGTTGGCTATGGCTACACCTTC.